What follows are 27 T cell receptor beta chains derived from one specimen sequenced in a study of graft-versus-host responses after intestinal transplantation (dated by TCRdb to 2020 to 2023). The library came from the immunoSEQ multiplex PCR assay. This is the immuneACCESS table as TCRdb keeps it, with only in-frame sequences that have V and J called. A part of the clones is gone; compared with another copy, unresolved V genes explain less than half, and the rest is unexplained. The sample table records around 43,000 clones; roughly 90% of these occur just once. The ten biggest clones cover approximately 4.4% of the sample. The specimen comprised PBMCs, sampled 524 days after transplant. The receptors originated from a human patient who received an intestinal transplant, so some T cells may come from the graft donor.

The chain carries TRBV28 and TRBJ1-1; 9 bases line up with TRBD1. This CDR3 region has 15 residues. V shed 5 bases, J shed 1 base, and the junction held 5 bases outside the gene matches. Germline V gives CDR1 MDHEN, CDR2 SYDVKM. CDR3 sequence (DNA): TGTGCCAGCAGTCCCCCGACAGGGGGGAACACTGAAGCTTTCTTT. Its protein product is CASSPPTGGNTEAFF.

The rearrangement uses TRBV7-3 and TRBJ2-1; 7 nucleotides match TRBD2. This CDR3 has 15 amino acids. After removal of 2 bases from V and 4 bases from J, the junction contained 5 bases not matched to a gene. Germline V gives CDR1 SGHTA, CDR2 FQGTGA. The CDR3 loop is CASSLGGGGYNEQFF. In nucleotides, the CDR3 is TGTGCCAGCAGCTTAGGCGGGGGAGGGTACAATGAGCAGTTCTTC. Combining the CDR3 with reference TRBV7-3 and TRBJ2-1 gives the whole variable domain GAGVSQTPSNKVTEKGKYVELRCDPISGHTALYWYRQSLGQGPEFLIYFQGTGAADDSGLPNDRFFAVRPEGSVSTLKIQRTERGDSAVYLCASSLGGGGYNEQFFGPGTRLTVL.

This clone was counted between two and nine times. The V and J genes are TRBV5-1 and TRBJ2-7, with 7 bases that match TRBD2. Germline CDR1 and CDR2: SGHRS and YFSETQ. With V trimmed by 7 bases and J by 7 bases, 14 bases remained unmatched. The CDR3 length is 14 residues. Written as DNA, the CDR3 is TGCGCCAGCGCCACGCGGGGGATGACCTTGGAGCAGTACTTC. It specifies CASATRGMTLEQYF.

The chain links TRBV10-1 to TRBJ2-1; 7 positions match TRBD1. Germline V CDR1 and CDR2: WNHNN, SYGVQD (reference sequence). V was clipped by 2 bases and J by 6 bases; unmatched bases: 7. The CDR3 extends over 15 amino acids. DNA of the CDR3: TGCGCCAGCAGTGAGGAACAGGGGTTTAGCAATGAGCAGTTCTTC. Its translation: CASSEEQGFSNEQFF.

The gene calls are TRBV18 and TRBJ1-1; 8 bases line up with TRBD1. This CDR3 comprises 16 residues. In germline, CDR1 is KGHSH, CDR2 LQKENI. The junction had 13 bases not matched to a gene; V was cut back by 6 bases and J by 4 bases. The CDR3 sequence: CASSRQGTSLSTEAFF. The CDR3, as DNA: TGTGCCAGCTCCCGACAGGGGACTTCCCTCAGCACTGAAGCTTTCTTT.

This CDR3 is CASSLDGGQPTYGYTF. CDR3 in DNA: TGTGCCAGCAGCTTAGACGGGGGACAGCCGACTTATGGCTACACCTTC. The V and J genes are TRBV11-1 and TRBJ1-2; 7 bases line up with TRBD1. V lost 1 base, J lost 5 bases, and 10 bases stayed unmatched. CDR3 length equals 16 residues. Looked up from germline, CDR1 is SGHAT and CDR2 is FQDESV (reference sequence).

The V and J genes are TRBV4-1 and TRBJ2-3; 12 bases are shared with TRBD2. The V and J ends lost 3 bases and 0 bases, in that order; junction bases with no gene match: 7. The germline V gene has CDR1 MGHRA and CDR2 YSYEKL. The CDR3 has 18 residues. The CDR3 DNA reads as TGCGCCAGCAGCCACCCTCCACTAGCGGGAGGCAGCACAGATACGCAGTATTTT. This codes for CASSHPPLAGGSTDTQYF.

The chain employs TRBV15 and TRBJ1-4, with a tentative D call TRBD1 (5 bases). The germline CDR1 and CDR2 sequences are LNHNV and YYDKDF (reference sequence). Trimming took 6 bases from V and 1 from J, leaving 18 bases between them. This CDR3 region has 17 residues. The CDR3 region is CATSRGKGPLTNEKLFF. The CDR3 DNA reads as TGTGCCACCAGTAGGGGTAAGGGCCCCTTAACTAATGAAAAACTGTTTTTT.

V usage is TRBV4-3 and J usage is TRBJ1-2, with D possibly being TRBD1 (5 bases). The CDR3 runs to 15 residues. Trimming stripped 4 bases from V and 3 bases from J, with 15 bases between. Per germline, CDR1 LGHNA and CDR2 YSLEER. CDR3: CASSPRQTAYYGYTF. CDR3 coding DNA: TGCGCCAGCAGCCCTCGACAGACCGCCTACTATGGCTACACCTTC.

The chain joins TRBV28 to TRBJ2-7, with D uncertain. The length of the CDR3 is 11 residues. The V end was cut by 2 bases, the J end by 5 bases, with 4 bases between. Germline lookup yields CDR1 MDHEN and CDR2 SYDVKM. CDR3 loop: CASSLTHEQYF. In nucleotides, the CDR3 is TGTGCCAGCAGTTTAACACACGAGCAGTACTTC.

The CDR3 DNA sequence: TGTGCCAGCAGTCGCGCGAAGAGCACAGATACGCAGTATTTT. Protein product: CASSRAKSTDTQYF. The chain uses TRBV28 and TRBJ2-3, with D unclear. The CDR3 covers 14 residues. The germline V gene has CDR1 MDHEN and CDR2 SYDVKM. V gave up 5 bases and J gave up 0 bases, with 9 bases separating them.

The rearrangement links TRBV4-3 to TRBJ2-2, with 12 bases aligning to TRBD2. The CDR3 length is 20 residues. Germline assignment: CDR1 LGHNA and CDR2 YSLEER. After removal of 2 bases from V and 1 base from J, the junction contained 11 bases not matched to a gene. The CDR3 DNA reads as TGCGCCAGCAGCCAAAACCTAGGACTAGCGGGACTATGGAACACCGGGGAGCTGTTTTTT. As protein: CASSQNLGLAGLWNTGELFF.

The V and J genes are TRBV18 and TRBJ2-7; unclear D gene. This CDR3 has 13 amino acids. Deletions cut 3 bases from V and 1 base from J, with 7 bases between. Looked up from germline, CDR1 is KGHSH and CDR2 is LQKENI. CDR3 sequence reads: CASSPWSSYEQYF. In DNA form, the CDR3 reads TGTGCCAGCTCACCTTGGTCGTCCTACGAGCAGTACTTC.

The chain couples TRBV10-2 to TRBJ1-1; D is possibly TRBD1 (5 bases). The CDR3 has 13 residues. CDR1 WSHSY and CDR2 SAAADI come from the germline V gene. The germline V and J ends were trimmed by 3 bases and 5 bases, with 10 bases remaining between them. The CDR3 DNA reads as TGCGCCAGCAGTGACCGGGGGAGGACTGAAGCTTTCTTT. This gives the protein CASSDRGRTEAFF.

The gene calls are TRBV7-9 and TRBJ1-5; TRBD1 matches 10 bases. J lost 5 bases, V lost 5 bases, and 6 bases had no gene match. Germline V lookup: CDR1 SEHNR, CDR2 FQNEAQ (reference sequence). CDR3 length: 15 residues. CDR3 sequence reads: CASSLGQGEDQPQHF. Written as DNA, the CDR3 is TGTGCCAGCAGCCTTGGACAGGGGGAGGATCAGCCCCAGCATTTT.

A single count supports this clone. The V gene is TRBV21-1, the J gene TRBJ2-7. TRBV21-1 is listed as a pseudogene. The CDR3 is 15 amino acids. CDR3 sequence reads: CASRVLYDRRGEQYF. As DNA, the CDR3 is TGTGCCAGCAGGGTACTCTACGACAGGCGGGGTGAGCAGTACTTC.

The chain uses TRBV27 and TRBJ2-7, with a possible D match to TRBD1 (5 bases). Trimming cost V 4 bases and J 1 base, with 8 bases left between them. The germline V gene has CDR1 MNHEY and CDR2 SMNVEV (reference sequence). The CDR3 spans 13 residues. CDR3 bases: TGTGCCAGCAGTTCATCAGGGTCCTACGAGCAGTACTTC. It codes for CASSSSGSYEQYF.

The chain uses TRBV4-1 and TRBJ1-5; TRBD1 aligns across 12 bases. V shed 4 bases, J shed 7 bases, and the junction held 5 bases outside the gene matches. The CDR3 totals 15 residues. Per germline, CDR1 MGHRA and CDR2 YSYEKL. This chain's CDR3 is CASSRGTGGSQPQHF. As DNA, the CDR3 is TGCGCCAGCAGCCGGGGGACAGGGGGCTCGCAGCCCCAGCATTTT.

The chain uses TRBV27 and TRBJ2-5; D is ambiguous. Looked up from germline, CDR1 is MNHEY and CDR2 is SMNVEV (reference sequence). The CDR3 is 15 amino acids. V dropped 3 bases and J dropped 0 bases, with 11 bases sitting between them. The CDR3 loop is CASSFERLYQETQYF. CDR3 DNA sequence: TGTGCCAGCAGTTTCGAAAGGCTGTACCAAGAGACCCAGTACTTC.

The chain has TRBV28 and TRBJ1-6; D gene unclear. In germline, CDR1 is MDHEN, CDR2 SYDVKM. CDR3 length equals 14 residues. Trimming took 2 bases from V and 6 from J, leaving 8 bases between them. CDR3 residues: CASSLESLNSPLHF. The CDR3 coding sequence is TGTGCCAGCAGTTTAGAGTCTCTTAATTCACCCCTCCACTTT.

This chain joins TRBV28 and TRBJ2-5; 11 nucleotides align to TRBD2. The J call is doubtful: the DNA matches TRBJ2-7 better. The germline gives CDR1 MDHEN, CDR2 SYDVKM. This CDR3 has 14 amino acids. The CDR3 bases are TGTGCCAGCACTATAGCGGGAGGGCAAGACGAGCAGTACTTC. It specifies CASTIAGGQDEQYF.

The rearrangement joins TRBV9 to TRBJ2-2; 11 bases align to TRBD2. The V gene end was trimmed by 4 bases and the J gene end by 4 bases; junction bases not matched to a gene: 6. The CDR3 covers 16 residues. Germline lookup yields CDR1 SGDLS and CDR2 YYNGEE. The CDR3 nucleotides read TGTGCCAGCAGCTCGGGACTAGCGGAGCTCACCGGGGAGCTGTTTTTT. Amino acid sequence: CASSSGLAELTGELFF.

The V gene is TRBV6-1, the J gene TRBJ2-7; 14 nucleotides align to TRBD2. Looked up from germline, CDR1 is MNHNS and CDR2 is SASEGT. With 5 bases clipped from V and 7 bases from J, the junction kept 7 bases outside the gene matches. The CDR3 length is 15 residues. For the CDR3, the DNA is TGTGCCAGCAGTCTCGCGGGACTAGCGGGAGTAGAGCAGTACTTC. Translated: CASSLAGLAGVEQYF.

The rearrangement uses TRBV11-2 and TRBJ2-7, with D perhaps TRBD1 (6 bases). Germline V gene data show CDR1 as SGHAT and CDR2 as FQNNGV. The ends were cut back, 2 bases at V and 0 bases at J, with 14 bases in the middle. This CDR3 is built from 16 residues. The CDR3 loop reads CASSLLRDTSSYEQYF. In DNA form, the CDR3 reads TGTGCCAGCAGCTTACTCCGGGACACGAGCTCCTACGAGCAGTACTTC.

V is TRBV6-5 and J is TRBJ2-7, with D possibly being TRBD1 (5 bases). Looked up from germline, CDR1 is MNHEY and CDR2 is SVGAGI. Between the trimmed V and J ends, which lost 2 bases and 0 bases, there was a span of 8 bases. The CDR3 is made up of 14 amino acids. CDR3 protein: CASSYRQSSYEQYF. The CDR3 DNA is TGTGCCAGCAGTTACAGACAGTCCTCCTACGAGCAGTACTTC.

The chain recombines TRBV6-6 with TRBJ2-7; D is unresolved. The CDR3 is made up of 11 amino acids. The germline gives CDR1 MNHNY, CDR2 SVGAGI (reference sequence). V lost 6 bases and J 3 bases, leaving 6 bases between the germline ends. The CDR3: CASSSDYEQYF. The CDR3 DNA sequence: TGTGCCAGCAGCTCCGACTACGAGCAGTACTTC.

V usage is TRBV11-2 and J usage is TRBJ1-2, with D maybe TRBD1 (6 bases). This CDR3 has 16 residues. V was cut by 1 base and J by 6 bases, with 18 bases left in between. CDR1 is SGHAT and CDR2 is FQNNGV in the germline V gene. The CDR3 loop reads CASSLGRGPGRDGYTF. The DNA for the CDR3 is TGTGCCAGCAGCTTAGGACGGGGGCCGGGGCGGGATGGCTACACCTTC.